Presented here are 25 T cell receptor beta chains from one specimen sequenced in a study of cytomegalovirus exposure and HLA in healthy donors. The PCR had 60 Vbeta and 13 Jbeta primers. Some clones are missing from TCRdb's copy, which holds only in-frame ones; the method was immunoSEQ multiplex PCR. The table records 200,000 to 300,000 clones, 85% of them present only once. Sequenced input: PBMCs. These TCRs come from a girl aged 2 to 9 in good health and CMV-seronegative.

CDR3 DNA sequence: TGTGCCAGCAGTTGGTATTTTGGAAGGGGCGGTCGCTCTGGGGCCAACGTCCTGACTTTC. It yields the protein CASSWYFGRGGRSGANVLTF. The chain joins TRBV27 to TRBJ2-6; D possibly corresponds to TRBD1 (5 bases). V lost 4 bases to trimming and J lost 0 bases, with 22 bases between them. Germline CDR1 MNHEY, CDR2 SMNVEV (reference sequence). The length of the CDR3 is 20 residues.

This sequence joins TRBV30 and TRBJ1-5; 10 bases match TRBD1. The CDR3 covers 15 residues. V dropped 0 bases and J dropped 7; count of bases not matched to a gene: 6. Germline V gives CDR1 GTSNPN, CDR2 SVGIG (reference sequence). The CDR3: CAWSVKGQGWQPQHF. The CDR3 DNA is TGTGCCTGGAGTGTAAAGGGACAGGGGTGGCAGCCCCAGCATTTT.

The V call is TRBV5-4, the J call TRBJ2-2, with 8 bases lining up with TRBD1. V shed 4 bases, J shed 1 base, and the junction held 3 bases outside the gene matches. CDR3 size: 15 residues. Germline V gene sequence: CDR1 SGHNT, CDR2 YYREEE (reference sequence). CDR3 region: CASSAGTGNTGELFF. DNA of the CDR3: TGTGCCAGCAGCGCCGGGACAGGGAACACCGGGGAGCTGTTTTTT.

This chain uses TRBV6-6 with TRBJ1-2; a weak D match, TRBD1 (6 bases). V lost 3 bases and J 1 base, leaving 9 bases between the germline ends. The length of the CDR3 is 14 residues. Germline CDR1 reads MNHNY; CDR2 reads SVGAGI (reference sequence). The CDR3 protein is CASSYYRDNYGYTF. The DNA for the CDR3 is TGTGCCAGCAGTTATTACAGGGATAACTATGGCTACACCTTC.

The chain combines TRBV18 with TRBJ1-2; 10 bases match TRBD1. The CDR3 has 15 residues. Looked up from germline, CDR1 is KGHSH and CDR2 is LQKENI. V gave up 3 bases and J gave up 7 bases; unmatched junction bases: 8. CDR3 bases: TGTGCCAGCTCACCGCGCCCGGGACAGGGGTTTGGCTACACCTTC. Translated, it gives CASSPRPGQGFGYTF.

J is TRBJ2-5 and V is TRBV5-4, with D unclear. The germline gives CDR1 SGHNT, CDR2 YYREEE (reference sequence). The CDR3 sequence is 14 residues long. V was clipped by 0 bases and J by 2 bases, with 8 bases between them. Written as DNA, the CDR3 is TGTGCCAGCAGCTTGGAGCTATCTCAAGAGACCCAGTACTTC. Translation: CASSLELSQETQYF.

In its sample, this clone was seen a few times. The CDR3 sequence is CASSSSTGELFF. The CDR3 DNA reads TGTGCCAGCAGCTCCTCCACCGGGGAGCTGTTTTTT. The chain combines TRBV7-9 with TRBJ2-2; D gene unclear. This CDR3 region has 12 residues. The germline CDR1 and CDR2 sequences are SEHNR and FQNEAQ (reference sequence). Deletions cut 4 bases from V and 4 bases from J, with 4 bases between.

The chain's CDR3 is CASSLVASGGARGTQYF. The CDR3 DNA follows: TGTGCCAGCAGCTTAGTCGCTAGCGGGGGGGCCCGAGGGACCCAGTACTTC. The genes are TRBV7-2 and TRBJ2-5; 12 bases map to TRBD2. This CDR3 contains 17 residues. With V trimmed by 1 base and J by 7 bases, 10 bases remained unmatched. CDR1 is SGHTA and CDR2 is FQGNSA in the germline V gene.

The rearrangement links TRBV15 to TRBJ1-2; 8 bases map to TRBD1. CDR1 LNHNV and CDR2 YYDKDF come from the germline V gene (reference sequence). V shed 1 base, J shed 5 bases, and the junction held 3 bases outside the gene matches. CDR3 length equals 14 residues. CDR3 sequence (DNA): TGTGCCACCAGCAGAGCGAGGACAGGGTATGGCTACACCTTC. Translating it yields CATSRARTGYGYTF.

Here the CDR3 DNA reads TGCGCCAGCAGTGAACAGGGACATCAGCCCCAGCATTTT. Its protein is CASSEQGHQPQHF. V is TRBV10-1 and J is TRBJ1-5; possible D gene TRBD1, 6 bases. Germline-derived CDR1 and CDR2 are WNHNN and SYGVQD (reference sequence). The CDR3 loop spans 13 amino acids. Trimming left V 3 bases short and J 5 bases short, with 8 bases between.

The chain has TRBV5-4 and TRBJ2-7, with D uncertain. Trimming left V 4 bases short and J 4 bases short, with 12 bases between. Germline CDR1 is SGHNT and CDR2 is YYREEE (reference sequence). The CDR3 has 13 residues. The CDR3 loop reads CASSDSDIYEQYF. The CDR3, as DNA: TGTGCCAGCAGCGATTCCGACATTTACGAGCAGTACTTC. The complete variable domain, with remaining parts taken from reference TRBV5-4 and TRBJ2-7, reads ETGVTQSPTHLIKTRGQQVTLRCSSQSGHNTVSWYQQALGQGPQFIFQYYREEENGRGNFPPRFSGLQFPNYSSELNVNALELDDSALYLCASSDSDIYEQYFGPGTRLTVT.

The genes are TRBV19 and TRBJ2-5, with D tentatively TRBD2 (5 bases). This CDR3 has 16 residues. Germline lookup yields CDR1 LNHDA and CDR2 SQIVND (reference sequence). Trimming cost V 5 bases and J 7 bases, with 23 bases left between them. The CDR3 loop reads CASSASPRAGAGTQYF. Here the CDR3 DNA reads TGTGCCAGTAGTGCAAGTCCGAGAGCAGGCGCGGGGACCCAGTACTTC. Full variable domain (rest looked up from reference TRBV19 and TRBJ2-5): DGGITQSPKYLFRKEGQNVTLSCEQNLNHDAMYWYRQDPGQGLRLIYYSQIVNDFQKGDIAEGYSVSREKKESFPLTVTSAQKNPTAFYLCASSASPRAGAGTQYFGPGTRLLVL.

This clone was seen once. The chain employs TRBV5-1 and TRBJ2-3; 9 nucleotides line up with TRBD1. After removal of 2 bases from V and 4 bases from J, the junction contained 5 bases not matched to a gene. The CDR3 loop spans 15 amino acids. CDR1 is SGHRS and CDR2 is YFSETQ in the germline V gene. The CDR3 DNA reads TGCGCCAGCAGCTTACAGGGGGCAAGGGCAGATACGCAGTATTTT. Translation gives CASSLQGARADTQYF. Full variable domain (outside the CDR3, taken from reference TRBV5-1 and TRBJ2-3): KAGVTQTPRYLIKTRGQQVTLSCSPISGHRSVSWYQQTPGQGLQFLFEYFSETQRNKGNFPGRFSGRQFSNSRSEMNVSTLELGDSALYLCASSLQGARADTQYFGPGTRLTVL.

The rearrangement links TRBV10-1 to TRBJ2-1; weak D call: TRBD2 (5 bases). CDR1 and CDR2 from the germline V gene are WNHNN and SYGVQD (reference sequence). CDR3 length: 16 amino acids. Trimming took 3 bases from V and 2 from J, leaving 14 bases between them. The CDR3 sequence: CASSDGLASTYNEQFF. In nucleotides, the CDR3 is TGCGCCAGCAGTGATGGGCTAGCTAGTACCTACAATGAGCAGTTCTTC.

The rearrangement joins TRBV14 to TRBJ2-1, with 11 bases that match TRBD2. Germline V CDR1 and CDR2: SGHDN, FVKESK. The CDR3 is made up of 19 amino acids. V was pared by 4 bases and J by 2 bases, with 13 bases of the junction left unmatched. The CDR3 reads CASSPLTSGSFSAYNEQFF. In nucleotides, the CDR3 is TGTGCCAGCAGCCCGTTAACTAGCGGGAGTTTCTCCGCCTACAATGAGCAGTTCTTC.

The chain has TRBV13 and TRBJ1-4; 8 nucleotides line up with TRBD1. This CDR3 has 15 amino acids. CDR1 and CDR2 from the germline V gene are PRHDT and FYEKMQ (reference sequence). Trimming took 4 bases from V and 3 from J; bases not matched to a gene: 4. The CDR3 nucleotides read TGTGCCAGCAGCTCGCAGGGGGCGCCTAATGAAAAACTGTTTTTT. Residues: CASSSQGAPNEKLFF. Full variable domain (outside the CDR3, taken from reference TRBV13 and TRBJ1-4): AAGVIQSPRHLIKEKRETATLKCYPIPRHDTVYWYQQGPGQDPQFLISFYEKMQSDKGSIPDRFSAQQFSDYHSELNMSSLELGDSALYFCASSSQGAPNEKLFFGSGTQLSVL.

CDR3 sequence (DNA): TGCAGCGTGAGAACAAATCCGGGACAGGGGGCATCCTACGAGCAGTACTTC. Amino acid sequence: CSVRTNPGQGASYEQYF. The chain joins TRBV29-1 to TRBJ2-7, with 12 bases lining up with TRBD1. V was clipped by 6 bases and J by 1 base; unmatched bases: 13. There are 17 residues in the CDR3. CDR1 SQVTM and CDR2 ANQGSEA come from the germline V gene.

The chain employs TRBV6-5 and TRBJ2-5; a possible D gene is TRBD2 (5 bases). The J call is doubtful: the DNA matches TRBJ2-7 better. Germline CDR1 is MNHEY and CDR2 is SVGAGI. The CDR3 is made up of 13 amino acids. Here the CDR3 DNA reads TGTGCCAGCAGCCCGGGGTGGGTTCGCGAGCAGTACTTC. The encoded protein is CASSPGWVREQYF.

The count of this clone is one. This chain uses TRBV2 with TRBJ2-1; 7 nucleotides agree with TRBD2. With 8 bases clipped from V and 11 bases from J, the junction kept 9 bases outside the gene matches. The CDR3 has 12 residues. Germline CDR1 SNHLY, CDR2 FYNNEI. CDR3 region: CASHGGGLKQFF. The CDR3 DNA is TGTGCCAGCCATGGGGGGGGTTTAAAGCAGTTCTTC.

This chain links TRBV27 with TRBJ1-2; 7 bases fit TRBD1. The junction had 5 bases not matched to a gene; V was cut back by 0 bases and J by 1 base. Looked up from germline, CDR1 is MNHEY and CDR2 is SMNVEV (reference sequence). The CDR3 runs to 16 residues. The CDR3 loop reads CASSLSGGGFNYGYTF. The CDR3 DNA reads as TGTGCCAGCAGTTTATCCGGAGGGGGCTTTAACTATGGCTACACCTTC.

This clone was detected only a few times. The chain employs TRBV2 and TRBJ1-1; 8 nucleotides agree with TRBD1. Germline CDR1 is SNHLY and CDR2 is FYNNEI. The V gene end was trimmed by 8 bases and the J gene end by 5 bases; junction bases not matched to a gene: 7. The CDR3 consists of 13 residues. CDR3 sequence reads: CASRDRTGTEAFF. The CDR3 DNA sequence: TGTGCCAGCCGGGACAGGACGGGTACTGAAGCTTTCTTT.

This clone occurred once. The chain combines TRBV2 with TRBJ2-1; TRBD2 matches 8 bases. CDR1 is SNHLY and CDR2 is FYNNEI in the germline V gene. V shed 9 bases and J 0 bases; nucleotides not matched to a gene: 7. The CDR3 covers 15 residues. The CDR3 nucleotides are TGTGCCAGAGGACGGGGGGGGATCTCCTACAATGAGCAGTTCTTC. Translated, it gives CARGRGGISYNEQFF.

This clone was seen only once. This chain uses TRBV5-1 with TRBJ2-5; 10 nucleotides match TRBD1. The J call may be incorrect, as the DNA end agrees better with TRBJ2-7. Germline CDR1 is SGHRS and CDR2 is YFSETQ. The CDR3 is 14 residues long. The CDR3 loop reads CASSSGQGMNEQYF. DNA of the CDR3: TGCGCCAGCAGCTCGGGACAGGGGATGAACGAGCAGTACTTC.

The gene calls are TRBV4-1 and TRBJ2-7; D is ambiguous. The CDR3 consists of 13 residues. The V end was cut by 5 bases, the J end by 1 base, with 9 bases between. Germline CDR1 and CDR2: MGHRA and YSYEKL. CDR3: CASSVQYSYEQYF. The CDR3 DNA sequence: TGCGCCAGCAGCGTACAGTATTCCTACGAGCAGTACTTC.

The chain links TRBV30 to TRBJ2-7, with 8 bases lining up with TRBD1. This CDR3 spans 14 amino acids. Losses at the gene ends were 5 bases for V and 3 bases for J; bases not matched to a gene: 9. In germline, CDR1 is GTSNPN, CDR2 SVGIG (reference sequence). Written as DNA, the CDR3 is TGTGCCTGGGCAGGGGGCTCTAACTACTACGAGCAGTACTTC. Its translation is CAWAGGSNYYEQYF.